The table lists the clone carrying this T cell receptor beta chain with many counts. Its antigen is still unknown. These data originate in a study of CD8+CD57+ T cells in acquired aplastic anemia. Turning to the study itself: Sorted CD4+ and CD8+ cells gave a mean 3.2 ug DNA, range roughly 0.18 to 27.4 ug. Study-wide points: Levels of CD8+ Simpson's diversity were not significantly distinct in patients versus controls. Patients and controls shared twenty-nine CD8+ CDR3 sequences, highly expressed in patients.

It was genomic DNA that served as the template for profiling TCR beta VDJ and CDR3. TCRdb redid the calling of the reads with MiXCR, one entry per CDR3 protein. Among about 180,000 distinct CDR3 sequences, under 55% were seen once, and the ten largest hold under 1.2%. Patients selected for sequencing had displayed CD8+CD57+ cell expansion by flow cytometry. Blood samples were obtained from patients who had received no prior therapy. Sequencing was carried out using sorted CD4+, CD8+, or CD8+CD57+ T cells (not recorded which) from PBMCs. The clonotype originates from a human donor with aplastic anemia.

The CDR3 region has the DNA TGCGCCAGCAGCGCCGGACAGGGGCCCCAAGAGACCCAGTACTTC. Translated: CASSAGQGPQETQYF. The chain is built from TRBV5-1 and TRBJ2-5; 9 nucleotides align to TRBD1. The germline CDR1 and CDR2 sequences are SGHRS and YFSETQ. V lost 4 bases, J lost 1 base, and 5 bases stayed unmatched. CDR3 length: 15 amino acids.